The 19 T cell receptor beta chains in this list originate from one sample, sequenced in a study of T-cell reconstitution after alpha-beta-depleted transplantation in children. Construction of the TCRbeta library involved unique molecular identifiers. MiXCR, applied by TCRdb to the PCR reads, yields one record per CDR3 protein. The sample has about 370,000 distinct CDR3 sequences; just over 20% are singletons. The specimen was PBMCs from the stem cell graft donor, collected from the stem cell graft. These receptors originate from a human donor who donated a stem cell graft to a child with acute myeloid leukemia.

As to this clonotype: One end of the junction fails to match germline, which may point to a read error. This sequence joins TRBV12-3 or TRBV12-4 and TRBJ2-1; TRBD1 matches at 8 bases. There are 15 residues in the CDR3. Here the CDR3 DNA reads TGTGTCAGCCCCAAAGAAGGACAGGGCAACAATGAGCAGTTCTTC. This gives the protein CVSPKEGQGNNEQFF.

In this sample, this clonotype turned up a few times. The CDR3 reads CASSEGQPHSNQPQHF. The CDR3 DNA reads as TGTGCCAGCAGTGAAGGGCAGCCTCATAGCAATCAGCCCCAGCATTTT. The V and J genes are TRBV25-1 and TRBJ1-5, with no clear D. V was trimmed by 2 bases and J by 0 bases, leaving 11 bases between them. This CDR3 region has 16 residues. The V gene's germline CDR1 is MGHDK and CDR2 SYGVNS.

This clonotype showed up just a few times. The V call is TRBV12-3 or TRBV12-4, the J call TRBJ2-5, with TRBD1 matching 9 bases. This CDR3 contains 15 residues. V trimming: 7 bases; J trimming: 1 base; junction bases outside the gene matches: 7. CDR3 sequence: CASTNQGQGQETQYF. The CDR3 DNA reads TGTGCCAGCACCAACCAGGGACAGGGCCAAGAGACCCAGTACTTC.

The table lists this clonotype with many counts. As DNA, the CDR3 is TGTGCCAGCAGTTACGGGGCCGGGGAGCTGTTTTTT. Translated: CASSYGAGELFF. The V gene is TRBV6-6, the J gene TRBJ2-2, with unresolved D. The V and J ends lost 2 bases and 6 bases respectively, with 4 bases between them. This CDR3 is built from 12 residues. Germline V CDR1 and CDR2: MNHNY, SVGAGI (reference sequence).

The V call is TRBV2, the J call TRBJ1-2; D is unclear. From germline, CDR1 is SNHLY and CDR2 FYNNEI. Trimming took off 5 bases at V and 4 bases at J, with 11 bases between the two ends. This CDR3 comprises 13 residues. CDR3 coding DNA: TGTGCCAGCAGTCGGACCGGGTCCTATGGCTACACCTTC. This translates into CASSRTGSYGYTF.

This clonotype was counted only a few times. The rearrangement joins TRBV6-1 to TRBJ2-2, with TRBD2 identical over 7 bases. Germline CDR1 reads MNHNS; CDR2 reads SASEGT. The trim removed 2 bases at V and 2 bases at J, leaving 5 bases unmatched. CDR3 length: 16 residues. The CDR3 bases are TGTGCCAGCAGTGAATGGCTAGCGGATAACACCGGGGAGCTGTTTTTT. This codes for CASSEWLADNTGELFF.

This clonotype has a count of ten or more. The gene calls are TRBV20-1 and TRBJ2-1; TRBD2 matches at 7 bases. The junction had 5 bases not matched to a gene; V was cut back by 2 bases and J by 4 bases. The CDR3 loop spans 14 amino acids. CDR1 is DFQATT, CDR2 SNEGSKA, per germline (reference sequence). The CDR3: CSARLAEKYNEQFF. CDR3 in DNA: TGCAGTGCTAGACTAGCGGAAAAATACAATGAGCAGTTCTTC.

This clonotype was counted ten times or more. V is TRBV28 and J is TRBJ2-7, with 7 bases lining up with TRBD1. Germline V CDR1 and CDR2: MDHEN, SYDVKM. V was clipped by 10 bases and J by 2 bases; unmatched bases: 8. The CDR3 is made up of 13 amino acids. CDR3 DNA sequence: TGTGCCACCACTGACAGGGTGCCCTACGAGCAGTACTTC. Protein: CATTDRVPYEQYF.

The chain couples TRBV18 to TRBJ2-7, with D possibly matching TRBD1 (5 bases). CDR1 KGHSH and CDR2 LQKENI come from the germline V gene. The CDR3 length is 16 residues. V gave up 0 bases and J gave up 4 bases, with 16 bases separating them. CDR3 DNA sequence: TGTGCCAGCTCACCACCGGAACAGGCTCCCTATTACGAGCAGTACTTC. This encodes CASSPPEQAPYYEQYF. Full variable domain (rest looked up from reference TRBV18 and TRBJ2-7): NAGVMQNPRHLVRRRGQEARLRCSPMKGHSHVYWYRQLPEEGLKFMVYLQKENIIDESGMPKERFSAEFPKEGPSILRIQQVVRGDSAAYFCASSPPEQAPYYEQYFGPGTRLTVT.

This clonotype showed up just a few times. CDR3 nucleotide sequence: TGTGCCAGCAGTCCGGACGGGAATACTGAAAAACTGTTTTTT. Residues: CASSPDGNTEKLFF. The chain carries TRBV12-3 or TRBV12-4 and TRBJ1-4; D gene ambiguous. The CDR3 length is 14 residues. Trimming left V 5 bases short and J 7 bases short, with 14 bases between.

The V and J genes are TRBV30 and TRBJ2-7; TRBD2 matches at 8 bases. The J segment lost 5 bases and the V segment lost 0 bases, leaving 3 bases of the junction unmatched. Germline CDR1 GTSNPN, CDR2 SVGIG (reference sequence). The CDR3 contains 13 residues. DNA of the CDR3: TGTGCCTGGAGTGTACGGGAGGGAAACGAGCAGTACTTC. It specifies CAWSVREGNEQYF.

This clonotype turned up a few times. The chain combines TRBV20-1 with TRBJ1-6; possible D gene TRBD1, 5 bases. Germline values: CDR1 DFQATT, CDR2 SNEGSKA (reference sequence). The CDR3 spans 17 residues. Trimming left V 6 bases short and J 0 bases short, with 18 bases between. DNA for the CDR3: TGCAGTGCCAAACGACAGAGAGGAGGCTCCTATAATTCACCCCTCCACTTT. As protein: CSAKRQRGGSYNSPLHF.

The chain carries TRBV4-1 and TRBJ1-2; D is unresolved. The germline gives CDR1 MGHRA, CDR2 YSYEKL. Trimming took off 0 bases at V and 4 bases at J, with 12 bases between the two ends. This CDR3 has 15 residues. CDR3 region: CASSQDSTVVYGYTF. The CDR3, as DNA: TGCGCCAGCAGCCAAGATTCCACGGTCGTCTATGGCTACACCTTC.

The gene calls are TRBV5-1 and TRBJ2-1, with D possibly TRBD2 on 5 matching bases. This CDR3 comprises 17 residues. Germline values: CDR1 SGHRS, CDR2 YFSETQ. V dropped 6 bases and J dropped 9 bases, with 28 bases sitting between them. The CDR3 DNA sequence: TGCGCCAGCACACGGATACGGGGTAATAATGGGGTCGGTGAGCAGTTCTTC. This codes for CASTRIRGNNGVGEQFF.

The chain is built from TRBV7-8 and TRBJ1-1, with a possible D match to TRBD1 (6 bases). The V gene's germline CDR1 is SGHVS and CDR2 FQNEAQ. The CDR3 covers 16 residues. V lost 2 bases, J lost 0 bases, and 13 bases lay in between. DNA for the CDR3: TGTGCCAGCAGCTTATCGTGGACAGAGATGAACACTGAAGCTTTCTTT. Translating it yields CASSLSWTEMNTEAFF.

The chain has TRBV7-9 and TRBJ2-2, with TRBD2 matching over 7 bases. The germline gives CDR1 SEHNR, CDR2 FQNEAQ (reference sequence). The V segment lost 5 bases and the J segment 7 bases; nucleotides outside the gene matches: 7. The CDR3 is 14 amino acids. The CDR3 DNA follows: TGTGCCAGCAGCCGGAGCGGGATAAACGGGGAGCTGTTTTTT. Its translation is CASSRSGINGELFF.

The chain employs TRBV5-1 and TRBJ2-2; no clear D. The CDR3 contains 16 residues. The V gene's germline CDR1 is SGHRS and CDR2 YFSETQ. The ends were cut back, 3 bases at V and 0 bases at J, with 12 bases in the middle. The CDR3 bases are TGCGCCAGCAGCTCGGGCCCCTCAGCGAACACCGGGGAGCTGTTTTTT. Translated, it gives CASSSGPSANTGELFF.

This clonotype was recorded a few times. The rearrangement joins TRBV12-3 or TRBV12-4 to TRBJ2-2; D is unresolved. Between the trimmed V and J ends, which lost 3 bases and 3 bases, there was a span of 14 bases. The CDR3 spans 16 residues. The CDR3 DNA sequence: TGTGCCAGCAGTTTTAGGGTAGTCGTGGACACCGGGGAGCTGTTTTTT. Translated: CASSFRVVVDTGELFF.

This clonotype was recorded a few times. The CDR3 loop is CASSPYYYEQYF. In nucleotides, the CDR3 is TGTGCCAGCAGCCCGTATTACTACGAGCAGTACTTC. The V and J genes are TRBV7-2 and TRBJ2-7; no definite D call. Trimming took off 5 bases at V and 3 bases at J, with 8 bases between the two ends. The germline V gene encodes CDR1 SGHTA and CDR2 FQGNSA. This CDR3 contains 12 residues. Variable domain in full (rest from reference TRBV7-2 and TRBJ2-7): GAGVSQSPSNKVTEKGKDVELRCDPISGHTALYWYRQSLGQGLEFLIYFQGNSAPDKSGLPSDRFSAERTGGSVSTLTIQRTQQEDSAVYLCASSPYYYEQYFGPGTRLTVT.